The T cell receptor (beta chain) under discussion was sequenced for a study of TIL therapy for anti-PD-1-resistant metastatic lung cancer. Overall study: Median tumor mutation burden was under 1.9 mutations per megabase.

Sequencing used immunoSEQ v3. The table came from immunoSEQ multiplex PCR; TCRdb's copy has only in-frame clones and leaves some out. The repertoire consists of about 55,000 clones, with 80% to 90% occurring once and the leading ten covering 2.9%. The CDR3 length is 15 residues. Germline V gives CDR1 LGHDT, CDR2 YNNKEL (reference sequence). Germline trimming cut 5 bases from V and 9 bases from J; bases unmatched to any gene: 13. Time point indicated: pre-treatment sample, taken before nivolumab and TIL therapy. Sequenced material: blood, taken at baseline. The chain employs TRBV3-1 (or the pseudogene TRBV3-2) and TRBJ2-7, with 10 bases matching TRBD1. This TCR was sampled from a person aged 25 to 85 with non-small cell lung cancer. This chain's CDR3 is CASSNGWDRGLVQYF. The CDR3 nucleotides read TGTGCCAGCAGCAATGGGTGGGACAGGGGCTTGGTGCAGTACTTC.